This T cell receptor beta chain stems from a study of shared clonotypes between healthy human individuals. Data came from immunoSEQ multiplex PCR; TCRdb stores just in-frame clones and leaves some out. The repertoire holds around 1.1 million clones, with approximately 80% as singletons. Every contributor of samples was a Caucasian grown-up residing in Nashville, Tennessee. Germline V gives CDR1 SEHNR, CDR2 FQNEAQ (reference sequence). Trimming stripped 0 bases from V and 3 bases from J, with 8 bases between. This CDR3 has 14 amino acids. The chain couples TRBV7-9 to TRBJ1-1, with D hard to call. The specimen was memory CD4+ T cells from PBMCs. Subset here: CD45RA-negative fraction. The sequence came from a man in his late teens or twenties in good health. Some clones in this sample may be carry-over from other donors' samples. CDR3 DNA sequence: TGTGCCAGCAGCTTAGCGTCGGGGTACACTGAAGCTTTCTTT. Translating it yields CASSLASGYTEAFF.